This T cell receptor beta chain originates from a study of Ad26.COV2.S vaccination and SARS-CoV-2 variants. As for the study in general: Enrolled in COV1001, the donor was in the Ad26.COV2.S trial arm, which received the vaccine. The study gave Ad26.COV2.S intramuscularly, once or twice 56 days apart.

With regard to this clone: What it binds is not known.

Treatment: around 19 received Ad26.COV2.S at low or high dose, single or two shots; about 5 received placebo; per-sample allocation not given. After the first vaccine or placebo injection, samples were drawn on day 63. In Boston, an adult donor aged 18-55 years took part. Whole-study results and caveats: Those who received the vaccine showed greater spike-specific TCR breadth than those given placebo.

The repertoire was sequenced with immunoSEQ multiplex PCR; TCRdb's copy has only in-frame clones and lacks some. In the table there are some 340,000 clones, just under 85% of which are singletons. This clonotype was sampled from a person aged 18-60 years who received the Ad26.COV2.S COVID-19 vaccine or a placebo. The sequencing here drew on peripheral blood, taken in a trial of Ad26.COV2.S vaccine versus placebo.

In nucleotides, the CDR3 is TGTGCCAGCAGTTCAACGGTAAAGACCCAGTACTTC. Its translation is CASSSTVKTQYF. This sequence joins TRBV6-5 and TRBJ2-5, with D hard to call. V dropped 4 bases and J dropped 6 bases, with 9 bases sitting between them. The CDR3 runs to 12 residues. Per germline, CDR1 MNHEY and CDR2 SVGAGI.